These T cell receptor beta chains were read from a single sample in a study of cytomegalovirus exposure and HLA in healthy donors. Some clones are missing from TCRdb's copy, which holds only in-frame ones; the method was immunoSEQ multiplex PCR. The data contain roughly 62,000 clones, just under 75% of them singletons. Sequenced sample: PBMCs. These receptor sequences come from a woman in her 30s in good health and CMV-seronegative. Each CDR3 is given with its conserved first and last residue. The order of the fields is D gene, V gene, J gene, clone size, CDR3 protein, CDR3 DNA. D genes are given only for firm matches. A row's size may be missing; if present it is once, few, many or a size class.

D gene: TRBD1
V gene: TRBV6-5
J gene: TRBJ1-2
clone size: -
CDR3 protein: CASSGQGGGHGYTF
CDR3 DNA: TGTGCCAGCAGTGGACAGGGGGGTGGTCATGGCTACACCTTC

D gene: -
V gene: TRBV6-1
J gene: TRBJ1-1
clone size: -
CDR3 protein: CASTEGLNTEAFF
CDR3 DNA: TGTGCCAGCACGGAGGGGTTGAACACTGAAGCTTTCTTT

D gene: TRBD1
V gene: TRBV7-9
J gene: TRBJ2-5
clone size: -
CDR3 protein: CASSLGTVQETQYF
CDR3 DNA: TGTGCCAGCAGTCTGGGGACAGTTCAAGAGACCCAGTACTTC

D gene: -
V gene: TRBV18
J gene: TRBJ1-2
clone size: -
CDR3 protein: CASSPSPLYLYGYTF
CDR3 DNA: TGTGCCAGCTCACCAAGTCCCTTGTATCTATATGGCTACACCTTC

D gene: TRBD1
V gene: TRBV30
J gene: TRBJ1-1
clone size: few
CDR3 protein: CAWNRGAEAFF
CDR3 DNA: TGTGCCTGGAACAGGGGGGCTGAAGCTTTCTTT

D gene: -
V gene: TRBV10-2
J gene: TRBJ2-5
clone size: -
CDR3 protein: CASSESTGQETQYF
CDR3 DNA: TGCGCCAGCAGTGAGTCAACAGGACAAGAGACCCAGTACTTC

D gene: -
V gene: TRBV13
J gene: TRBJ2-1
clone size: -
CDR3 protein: CASSPRELASYNEQFF
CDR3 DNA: TGTGCCAGCAGCCCCCGGGAGCTAGCGTCATACAATGAGCAGTTCTTC

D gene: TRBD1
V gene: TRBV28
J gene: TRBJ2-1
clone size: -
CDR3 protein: CASRSGQGTYNEQFF
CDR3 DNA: TGTGCCAGCAGATCAGGACAGGGAACCTACAATGAGCAGTTCTTC

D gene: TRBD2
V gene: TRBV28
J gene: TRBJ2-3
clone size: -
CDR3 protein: CASSRGPSGSSTDTQYF
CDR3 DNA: TGTGCCAGCAGCCGCGGCCCTAGCGGATCTAGCACAGATACGCAGTATTTT

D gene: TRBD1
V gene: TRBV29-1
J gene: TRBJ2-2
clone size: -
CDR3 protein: CSVKKPGQITGELFF
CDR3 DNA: TGCAGCGTCAAGAAGCCGGGACAGATTACCGGGGAGCTGTTTTTT

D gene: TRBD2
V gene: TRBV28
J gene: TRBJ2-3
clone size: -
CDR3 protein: CASSWTSGTPPQGTDTQYF
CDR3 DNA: TGTGCCAGCAGTTGGACTAGCGGGACCCCCCCACAAGGCACAGATACGCAGTATTTT

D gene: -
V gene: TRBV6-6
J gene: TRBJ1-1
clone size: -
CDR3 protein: CASSIQRNTEAFF
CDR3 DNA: TGTGCCAGCAGCATACAGAGAAACACTGAAGCTTTCTTT

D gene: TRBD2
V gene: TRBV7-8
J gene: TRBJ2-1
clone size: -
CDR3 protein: CASSVTGTSGTSYNEQFF
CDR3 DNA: TGTGCCAGCAGCGTAACCGGGACTAGCGGGACCTCCTACAATGAGCAGTTCTTC

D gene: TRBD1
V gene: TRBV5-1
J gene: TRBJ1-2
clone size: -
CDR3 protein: CASSRGTGKTNYGYTF
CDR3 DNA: TGCGCCAGCAGCCGGGGGACAGGGAAGACGAACTATGGCTACACCTTC

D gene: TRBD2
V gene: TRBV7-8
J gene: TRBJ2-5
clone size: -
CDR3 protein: CASSTRTSVQETQYF
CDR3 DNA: TGTGCCAGCAGCACGAGGACTAGCGTACAAGAGACCCAGTACTTC

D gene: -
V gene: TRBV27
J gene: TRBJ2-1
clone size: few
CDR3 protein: CASSRGGSYNEQFF
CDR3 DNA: TGTGCCAGCAGTCGAGGGGGCTCCTACAATGAGCAGTTCTTC

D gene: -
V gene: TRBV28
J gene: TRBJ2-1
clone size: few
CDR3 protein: CASSTTPGGREAYNEQFF
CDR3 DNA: TGTGCCAGCAGTACAACACCGGGTGGTAGAGAAGCCTACAATGAGCAGTTCTTC

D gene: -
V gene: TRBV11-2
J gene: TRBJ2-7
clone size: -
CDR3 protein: CASSLQGRPSYEQYF
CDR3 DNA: TGTGCCAGCAGCTTGCAGGGGCGACCATCCTACGAGCAGTACTTC

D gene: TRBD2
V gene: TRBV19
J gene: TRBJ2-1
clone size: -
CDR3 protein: CASSSVQLAGYNEQFF
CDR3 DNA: TGTGCCAGTAGTTCCGTGCAACTAGCGGGGTACAATGAGCAGTTCTTC

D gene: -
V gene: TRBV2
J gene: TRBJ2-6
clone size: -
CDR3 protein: CASSDRRAGANVLTF
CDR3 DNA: TGTGCCAGCAGCGATAGGAGAGCTGGGGCCAACGTCCTGACTTTC

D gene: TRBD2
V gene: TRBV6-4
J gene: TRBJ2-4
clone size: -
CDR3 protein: CASSDSTSGSKTLAKNIQYF
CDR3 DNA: TGTGCCAGCAGTGACTCCACTAGCGGGAGTAAAACTTTAGCCAAAAACATTCAGTACTTC

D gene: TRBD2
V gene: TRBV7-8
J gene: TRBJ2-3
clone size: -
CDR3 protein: CASSLSLAGGTDTQYF
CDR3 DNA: TGTGCCAGCAGCTTATCACTAGCGGGTGGCACAGATACGCAGTATTTT

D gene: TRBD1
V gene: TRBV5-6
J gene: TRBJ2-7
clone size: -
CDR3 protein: CASSLTGVLGEQYF
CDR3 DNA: TGTGCCAGCAGCTTGACAGGGGTTTTGGGCGAGCAGTACTTC

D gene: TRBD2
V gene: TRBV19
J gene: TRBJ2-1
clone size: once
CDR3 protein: CASSTLAGNSYNEQFF
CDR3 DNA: TGTGCCAGTAGTACGTTAGCGGGGAACTCCTACAATGAGCAGTTCTTC

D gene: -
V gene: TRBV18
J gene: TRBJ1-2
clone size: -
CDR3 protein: CASSPSGREGSDGYTF
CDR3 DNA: TGTGCCAGCTCACCAAGCGGGCGAGAGGGATCCGATGGCTACACCTTC

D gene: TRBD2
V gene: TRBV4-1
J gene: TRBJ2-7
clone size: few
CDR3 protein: CASSRGSSGLADEQYF
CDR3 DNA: TGCGCCAGCAGCCGCGGCTCGTCTGGACTAGCGGACGAGCAGTACTTC

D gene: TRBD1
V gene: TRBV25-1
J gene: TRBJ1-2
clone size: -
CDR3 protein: CASSDGQGPNYGYTF
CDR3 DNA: TGTGCCAGCAGTGATGGACAGGGGCCTAACTATGGCTACACCTTC

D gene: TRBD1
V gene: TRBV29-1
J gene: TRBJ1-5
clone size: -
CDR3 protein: CSVGQDGGQPQHF
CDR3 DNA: TGCAGCGTAGGACAGGACGGGGGTCAGCCCCAGCATTTT

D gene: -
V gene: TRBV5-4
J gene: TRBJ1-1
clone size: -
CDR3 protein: CASSLAANRENTEAFF
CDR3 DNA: TGTGCCAGCAGCTTGGCCGCTAACAGGGAGAACACTGAAGCTTTCTTT

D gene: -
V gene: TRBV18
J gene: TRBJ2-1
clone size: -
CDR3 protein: CASSPPSSGVGDEQFF
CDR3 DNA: TGTGCCAGCTCACCACCGAGTTCGGGAGTCGGAGATGAGCAGTTCTTC

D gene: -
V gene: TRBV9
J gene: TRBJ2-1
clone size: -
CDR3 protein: CASSPDPGNEQFF
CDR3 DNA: TGTGCCAGCAGCCCCGACCCAGGCAATGAGCAGTTCTTC

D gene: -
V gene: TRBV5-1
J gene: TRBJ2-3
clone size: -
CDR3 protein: CASSGSTDTQYF
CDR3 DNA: TGCGCCAGCAGTGGCAGCACAGATACGCAGTATTTT

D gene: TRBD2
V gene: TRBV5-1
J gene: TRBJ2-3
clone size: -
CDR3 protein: CASSLTTSATDTQYF
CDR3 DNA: TGCGCCAGCAGCTTAACTACTAGCGCCACAGATACGCAGTATTTT

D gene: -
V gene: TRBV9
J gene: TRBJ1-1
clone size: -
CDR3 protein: CASSATELNTEAFF
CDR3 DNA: TGTGCCAGCAGCGCTACAGAATTGAACACTGAAGCTTTCTTT

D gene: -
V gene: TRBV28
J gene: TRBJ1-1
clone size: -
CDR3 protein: CASSLGGEAFF
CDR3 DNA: TGTGCCAGCAGTTTAGGGGGGGAAGCTTTCTTT

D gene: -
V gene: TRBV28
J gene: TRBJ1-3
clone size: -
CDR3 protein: CASTSGGAGNTIYF
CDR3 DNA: TGTGCCAGCACGAGCGGGGGGGCTGGAAACACCATATATTTT

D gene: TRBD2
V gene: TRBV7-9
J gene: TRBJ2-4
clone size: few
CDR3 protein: CASSSNRLAGAKNIQYF
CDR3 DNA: TGTGCCAGCAGCTCCAACAGACTAGCGGGGGCCAAAAACATTCAGTACTTC

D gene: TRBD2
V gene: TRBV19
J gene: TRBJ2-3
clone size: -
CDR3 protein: CASSPRQAGGRDTQYF
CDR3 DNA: TGTGCCAGTAGTCCCCGTCAAGCGGGAGGGAGGGATACGCAGTATTTT

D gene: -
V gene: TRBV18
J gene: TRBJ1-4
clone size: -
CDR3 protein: CASSPAVLNEKLFF
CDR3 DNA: TGTGCCAGCTCACCGGCAGTGCTTAATGAAAAACTGTTTTTT

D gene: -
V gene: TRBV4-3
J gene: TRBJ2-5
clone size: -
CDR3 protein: CASSHTGYQETQYF
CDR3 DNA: TGCGCCAGCAGCCATACAGGATACCAAGAGACCCAGTACTTC

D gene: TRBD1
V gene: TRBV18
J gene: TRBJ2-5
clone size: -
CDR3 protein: CASSQGTGEETQYF
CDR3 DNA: TGTGCCAGCTCACAAGGGACAGGGGAAGAGACCCAGTACTTC

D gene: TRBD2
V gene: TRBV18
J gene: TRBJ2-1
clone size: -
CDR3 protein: CASSPGEGLAASYNEQFF
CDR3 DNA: TGTGCCAGCTCACCGGGTGAGGGGCTAGCGGCCTCCTACAATGAGCAGTTCTTC

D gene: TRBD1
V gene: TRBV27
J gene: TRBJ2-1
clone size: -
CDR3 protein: CASRQGIEVFF
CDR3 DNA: TGTGCCAGCAGACAGGGGATAGAGGTGTTCTTC

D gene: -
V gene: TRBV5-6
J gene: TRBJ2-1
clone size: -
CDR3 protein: CASSLSSGTRNEQFF
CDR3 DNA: TGTGCCAGCAGCTTGTCCTCGGGGACTCGCAATGAGCAGTTCTTC

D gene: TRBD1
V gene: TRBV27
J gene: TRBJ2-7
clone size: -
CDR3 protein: CASSFHPPDREYEQYF
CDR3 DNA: TGTGCCAGCAGTTTTCACCCCCCGGACAGGGAATACGAGCAGTACTTC

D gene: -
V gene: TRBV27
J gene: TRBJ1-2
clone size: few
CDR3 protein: CASSFGGTSLYGYTF
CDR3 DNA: TGTGCCAGCAGTTTCGGTGGGACTTCTCTCTATGGCTACACCTTC

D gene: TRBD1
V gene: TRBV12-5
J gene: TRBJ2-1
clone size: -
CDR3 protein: CASGFPGTGGSMSYNEQFF
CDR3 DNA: TGTGCTAGTGGTTTCCCCGGGACAGGCGGTTCAATGTCCTACAATGAGCAGTTCTTC

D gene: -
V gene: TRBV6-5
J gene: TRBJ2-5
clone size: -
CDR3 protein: CASRVRGETQYF
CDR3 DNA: TGTGCCAGCAGGGTCAGGGGAGAGACCCAGTACTTC

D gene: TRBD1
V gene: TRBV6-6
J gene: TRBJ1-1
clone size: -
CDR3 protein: CASSHRQGAEAFF
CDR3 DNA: TGTGCCAGCAGTCACCGTCAGGGGGCTGAAGCTTTCTTT

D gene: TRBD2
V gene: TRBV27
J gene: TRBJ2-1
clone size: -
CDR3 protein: CASSSRTSGPQRVRNEQFF
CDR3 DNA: TGTGCCAGCAGTTCCCGGACTAGCGGGCCCCAAAGGGTAAGGAATGAGCAGTTCTTC

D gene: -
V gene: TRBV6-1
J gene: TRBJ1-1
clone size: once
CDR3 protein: CASSWRGNTEAFF
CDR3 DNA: TGTGCCAGCAGTTGGAGAGGGAACACTGAAGCTTTCTTT

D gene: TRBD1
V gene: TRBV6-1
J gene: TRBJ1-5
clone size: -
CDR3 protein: CASTGDSFNQPQHF
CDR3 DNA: TGTGCCAGCACTGGGGACAGCTTCAATCAGCCCCAGCATTTT

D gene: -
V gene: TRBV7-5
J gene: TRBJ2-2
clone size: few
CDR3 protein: CARSLCARNTGELFF
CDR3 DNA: TGTGCCAGAAGCTTGTGTGCGAGGAACACCGGGGAGCTGTTTTTT